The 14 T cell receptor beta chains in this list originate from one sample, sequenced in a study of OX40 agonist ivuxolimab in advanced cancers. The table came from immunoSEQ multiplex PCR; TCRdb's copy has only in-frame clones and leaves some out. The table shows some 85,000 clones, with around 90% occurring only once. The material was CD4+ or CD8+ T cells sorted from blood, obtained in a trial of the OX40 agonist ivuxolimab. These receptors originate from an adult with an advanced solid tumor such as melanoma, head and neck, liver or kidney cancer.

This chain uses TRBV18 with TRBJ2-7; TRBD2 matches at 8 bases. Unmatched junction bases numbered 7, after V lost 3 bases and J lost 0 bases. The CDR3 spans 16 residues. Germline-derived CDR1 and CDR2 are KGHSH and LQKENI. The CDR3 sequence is CASSPGVGTSSYEQYF. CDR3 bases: TGTGCCAGCTCACCTGGAGTCGGGACTAGCTCCTACGAGCAGTACTTC.

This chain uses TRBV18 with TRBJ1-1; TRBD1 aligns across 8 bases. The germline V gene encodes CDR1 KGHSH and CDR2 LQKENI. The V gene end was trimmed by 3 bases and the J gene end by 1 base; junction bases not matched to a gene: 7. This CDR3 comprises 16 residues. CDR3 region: CASSPVDRARNTEAFF. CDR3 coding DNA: TGTGCCAGCTCACCCGTGGACAGGGCTAGGAACACTGAAGCTTTCTTT.

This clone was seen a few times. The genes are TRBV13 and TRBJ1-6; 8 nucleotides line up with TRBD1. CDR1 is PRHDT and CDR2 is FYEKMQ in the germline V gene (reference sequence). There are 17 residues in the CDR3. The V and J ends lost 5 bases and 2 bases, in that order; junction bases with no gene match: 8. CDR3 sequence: CASSPRTGQTYNSPLHF. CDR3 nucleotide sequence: TGTGCCAGCAGCCCTCGGACAGGGCAGACCTATAATTCACCCCTCCACTTT.

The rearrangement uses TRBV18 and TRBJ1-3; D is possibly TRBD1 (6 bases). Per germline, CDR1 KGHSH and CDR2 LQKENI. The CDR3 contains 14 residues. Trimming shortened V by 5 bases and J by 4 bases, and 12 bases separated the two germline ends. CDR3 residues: CASSIGTGGNTIYF. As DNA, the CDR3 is TGTGCCAGCTCAATAGGCACAGGGGGAAACACCATATATTTT.

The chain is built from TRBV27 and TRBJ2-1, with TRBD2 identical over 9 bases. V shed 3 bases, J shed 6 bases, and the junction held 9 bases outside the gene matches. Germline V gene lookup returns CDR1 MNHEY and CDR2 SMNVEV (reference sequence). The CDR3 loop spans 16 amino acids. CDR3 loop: CASSFRRLADTNEQFF. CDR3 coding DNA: TGTGCCAGCAGTTTCCGCAGACTAGCGGATACCAATGAGCAGTTCTTC.

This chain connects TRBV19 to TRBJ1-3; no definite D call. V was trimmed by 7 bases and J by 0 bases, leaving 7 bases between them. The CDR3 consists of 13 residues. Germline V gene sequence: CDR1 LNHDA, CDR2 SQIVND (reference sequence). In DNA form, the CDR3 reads TGTGCCAGTAAAACTGACTCTGGAAACACCATATATTTT. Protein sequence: CASKTDSGNTIYF. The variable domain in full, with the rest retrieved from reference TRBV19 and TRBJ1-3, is DGGITQSPKYLFRKEGQNVTLSCEQNLNHDAMYWYRQDPGQGLRLIYYSQIVNDFQKGDIAEGYSVSREKKESFPLTVTSAQKNPTAFYLCASKTDSGNTIYFGEGSWLTVV.

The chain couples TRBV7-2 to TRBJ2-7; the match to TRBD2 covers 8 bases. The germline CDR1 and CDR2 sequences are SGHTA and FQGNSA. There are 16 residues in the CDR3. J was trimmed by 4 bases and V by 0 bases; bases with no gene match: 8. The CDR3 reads CASSLAGAGGVYEQYF. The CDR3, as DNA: TGTGCCAGCAGCTTAGCCGGGGCGGGAGGAGTGTACGAGCAGTACTTC.

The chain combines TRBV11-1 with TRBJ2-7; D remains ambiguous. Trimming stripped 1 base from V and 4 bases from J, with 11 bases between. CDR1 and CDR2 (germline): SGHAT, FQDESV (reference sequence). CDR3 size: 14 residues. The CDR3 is CASSLGRQVYEQYF. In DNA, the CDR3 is TGTGCCAGCAGCTTAGGACGGCAGGTTTACGAGCAGTACTTC.

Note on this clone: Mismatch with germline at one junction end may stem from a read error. The CDR3 nucleotides are TGTGCCAGTGGTATAAAGTGGCGGGACTCCTACGAGCAGTACTTC. It codes for CASGIKWRDSYEQYF. The chain joins TRBV19 to TRBJ2-7; possibly TRBD2 for D (6 bases). Germline V gene data show CDR1 as LNHDA and CDR2 as SQIVND (reference sequence). The CDR3 has 15 amino acids.

The CDR3: CASSLGTGPSYEQYF. CDR3 nucleotide sequence: TGTGCCAGCAGCTTAGGCACAGGGCCATCCTACGAGCAGTACTTC. The chain links TRBV7-6 to TRBJ2-7; possible D gene TRBD1, 6 bases. Germline V gene lookup returns CDR1 SGHVS and CDR2 FNYEAQ. The V end was cut by 1 base, the J end by 1 base, with 11 bases between. The CDR3 is 15 residues long.

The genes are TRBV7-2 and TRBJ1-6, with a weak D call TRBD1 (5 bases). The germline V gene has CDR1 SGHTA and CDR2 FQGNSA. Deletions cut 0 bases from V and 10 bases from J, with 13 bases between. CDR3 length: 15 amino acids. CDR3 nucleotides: TGTGCCAGCAGCTTAGCGCAGGGTGAATCATCACCCCTCCACTTT. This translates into CASSLAQGESSPLHF.

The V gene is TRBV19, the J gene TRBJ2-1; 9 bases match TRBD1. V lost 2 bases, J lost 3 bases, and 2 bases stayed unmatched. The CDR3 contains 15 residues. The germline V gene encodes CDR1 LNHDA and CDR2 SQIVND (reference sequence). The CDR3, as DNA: TGTGCCAGTAGTATACCGGACAGGGGCTACAATGAGCAGTTCTTC. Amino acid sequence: CASSIPDRGYNEQFF.

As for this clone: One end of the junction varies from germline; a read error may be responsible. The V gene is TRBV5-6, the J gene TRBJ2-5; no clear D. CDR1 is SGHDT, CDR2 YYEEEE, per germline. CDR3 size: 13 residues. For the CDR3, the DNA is TGTGCCAGCAGCTGGGAATACCATGAGACCCAGTACTTC. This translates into CASSWEYHETQYF.

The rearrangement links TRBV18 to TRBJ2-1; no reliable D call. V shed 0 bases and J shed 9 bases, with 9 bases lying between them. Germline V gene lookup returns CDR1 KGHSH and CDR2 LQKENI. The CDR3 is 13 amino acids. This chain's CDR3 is CASSPPSSSEQFF. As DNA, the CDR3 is TGTGCCAGCTCACCACCGTCCTCAAGTGAGCAGTTCTTC.